This T cell receptor (beta chain) was identified in a study of blood T cell repertoires in COVID-19. Study overall: The United States, Italy and Spain were the sources of the acute and convalescent COVID-19 samples. T cells, B-cell-depleted T cells, or PBMCs supplied cDNA or gDNA.

In the original processing: Scientists estimated how many nucleated cells there were by amplifying reference gene primers. Repertoires were generated with immunoSEQ multiplex PCR, while TCRdb's copy carries only in-frame clones and drops some. V and J calls and clone size are as listed in that table; D and trimming were resolved from the DNA. Of 50,000 or so clones listed, roughly 88% are singletons. V was pared by 4 bases and J by 3 bases, with 23 bases between. The CDR3 loop spans 18 amino acids. Germline-derived CDR1 and CDR2 are MNHEY and SMNVEV (reference sequence). The sequence came from a man aged 65 to 85 with acute or convalescent COVID-19. The source material was peripheral blood. This chain links TRBV27 with TRBJ2-3, with a tentative D call TRBD2 (6 bases). CDR3 DNA sequence: TGTGCCAGCAGTTCGACTAGAAGGCCGGGATTTAGAACAGATACGCAGTATTTT. Translating gives CASSSTRRPGFRTDTQYF.